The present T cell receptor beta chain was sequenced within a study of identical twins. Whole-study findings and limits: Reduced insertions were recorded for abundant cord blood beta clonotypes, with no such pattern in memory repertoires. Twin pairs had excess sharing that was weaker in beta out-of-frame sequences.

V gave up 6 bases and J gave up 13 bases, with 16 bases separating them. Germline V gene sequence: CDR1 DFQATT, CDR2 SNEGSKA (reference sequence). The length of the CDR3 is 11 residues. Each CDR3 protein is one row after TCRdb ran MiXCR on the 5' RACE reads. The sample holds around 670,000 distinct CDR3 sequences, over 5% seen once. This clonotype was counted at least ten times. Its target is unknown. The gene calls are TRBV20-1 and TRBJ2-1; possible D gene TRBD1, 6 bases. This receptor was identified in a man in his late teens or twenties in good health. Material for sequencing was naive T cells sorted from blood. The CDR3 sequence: CSANRPGHQFF. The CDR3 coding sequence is TGCAGTGCCAACCGACCGGGACATCAGTTCTTC.